These 15 T cell receptor beta chains share one sample of origin, sequenced in a study of tumor-infiltrating lymphocytes in localized non-small cell lung cancer. TCRdb keeps only in-frame clones here, not all; method: immunoSEQ multiplex PCR. The data contain some 9,200 clones, 81% of them singletons. The sequenced sample consisted of uninvolved lung tissue not adjacent to the tumor. The receptors derive from a human donor with non-small cell lung cancer.

V is TRBV5-1 and J is TRBJ2-4; D is uncertain. This CDR3 has 15 residues. Germline lookup yields CDR1 SGHRS and CDR2 YFSETQ. Trimming stripped 4 bases from V and 2 bases from J, with 13 bases between. DNA for the CDR3: TGCGCCAGCAGCCCCCTCAGCGAGACCAAAAACATTCAGTACTTC. Encoded protein: CASSPLSETKNIQYF.

The chain joins TRBV6-5 to TRBJ2-7; perhaps D is TRBD1 or TRBD2 (5 bases each). Germline CDR1 MNHEY, CDR2 SVGAGI. This CDR3 has 15 amino acids. V was shortened by 4 bases and J by 4 bases, with 17 bases between the two germline ends. The chain's CDR3 is CASSLQSGTNYEQYF. CDR3 DNA: TGTGCCAGCAGTTTACAATCCGGGACCAATTACGAGCAGTACTTC.

The chain combines TRBV7-9 with TRBJ2-7; no firm D call. The CDR3 sequence is 13 residues long. CDR1 is SEHNR and CDR2 is FQNEAQ in the germline V gene (reference sequence). V was trimmed by 4 bases and J by 5 bases, leaving 12 bases between them. The chain's CDR3 is CASSSTHSDEQYF. The DNA for the CDR3 is TGTGCCAGCAGCTCCACTCATTCTGACGAGCAGTACTTC.

The table lists this clone with a count of one. The gene calls are TRBV5-4 and TRBJ2-2; 9 bases are a match to TRBD1. CDR1 and CDR2 from the germline V gene are SGHNT and YYREEE (reference sequence). J lost 6 bases, V lost 2 bases, and 17 bases had no gene match. CDR3 length: 19 residues. This chain's CDR3 is CASSLKAGTGYEHPGELFF. The CDR3 DNA is TGTGCCAGCAGCTTAAAGGCAGGGACAGGGTATGAACATCCCGGGGAGCTGTTTTTT.

The sample holds a few counts of this clone. V usage is TRBV30 and J usage is TRBJ1-1; D gene uncertain. The germline V gene has CDR1 GTSNPN and CDR2 SVGIG (reference sequence). There are 14 residues in the CDR3. Trimming removed 0 bases at V and 0 bases at J, with 8 bases between. CDR3 sequence: CAWSVIALNTEAFF. CDR3 nucleotides: TGTGCCTGGAGTGTAATAGCATTGAACACTGAAGCTTTCTTT.

In this sample, this clone turned up once. J is TRBJ2-1 and V is TRBV9; D is perhaps TRBD2 (6 bases). V lost 4 bases to trimming and J lost 1 base, with 12 bases between them. From germline, CDR1 is SGDLS and CDR2 YYNGEE. This CDR3 comprises 15 residues. The CDR3 loop reads CASSPGTVSYNEQFF. The CDR3 DNA sequence: TGTGCCAGCAGCCCCGGGACTGTTTCCTACAATGAGCAGTTCTTC.

The chain combines TRBV27 with TRBJ1-2; no clear D gene. V was clipped by 3 bases and J by 2 bases, with 7 bases between them. Germline V gene data show CDR1 as MNHEY and CDR2 as SMNVEV (reference sequence). The CDR3 has 13 amino acids. CDR3 DNA: TGTGCCAGCAGTTTCAAGCCAAACTATGGCTACACCTTC. This gives the protein CASSFKPNYGYTF.

The chain combines TRBV2 with TRBJ2-7, with TRBD1 matching 8 bases. V shed 3 bases and J 5 bases; nucleotides not matched to a gene: 3. CDR1 is SNHLY and CDR2 is FYNNEI in the germline V gene. CDR3 length: 13 residues. Here the CDR3 reads CASSEQGADEQYF. The CDR3 nucleotides are TGTGCCAGCAGTGAGCAGGGGGCCGACGAGCAGTACTTC.

The chain combines TRBV5-5 with TRBJ2-4, with D perhaps matching TRBD1 or TRBD2 (5 bases each). This CDR3 is 13 amino acids long. From germline, CDR1 is SGHKS and CDR2 YYEKEE (reference sequence). The V and J ends lost 3 bases and 8 bases respectively, with 12 bases between them. CDR3 in amino acids: CASSWDLSYIQYF. The CDR3 coding sequence is TGTGCCAGCAGCTGGGACCTCAGCTACATTCAGTACTTC.

The V and J genes are TRBV11-1 and TRBJ2-5; D perhaps matches TRBD1 (6 bases). The end of the DNA aligns better with TRBJ2-7, so the J call may be wrong. CDR1 SGHAT and CDR2 FQDESV come from the germline V gene (reference sequence). CDR3 length equals 15 residues. As DNA, the CDR3 is TGTGCCAGCAGCCCTCAGACAGGAGGAGTTTACGAGCAGTACTTC. Protein: CASSPQTGGVYEQYF.

The genes are TRBV5-1 and TRBJ2-5; D not resolved. Per germline, CDR1 SGHRS and CDR2 YFSETQ. V was shortened by 4 bases and J by 3 bases, with 16 bases between the two germline ends. This CDR3 comprises 15 residues. The CDR3 loop reads CASSPIRLGKETQYF. The CDR3 DNA follows: TGCGCCAGCAGCCCTATTCGTCTGGGAAAAGAGACCCAGTACTTC.

The chain carries TRBV11-2 and TRBJ1-4; D unclear. With 5 bases removed from V and 1 base from J, the gap between germline ends came to 11 bases. This CDR3 has 15 amino acids. Germline CDR1 SGHAT, CDR2 FQNNGV. The CDR3, as DNA: TGTGCCAGCAGCCCGCCCGGGGTAACTAATGAAAAACTGTTTTTT. This codes for CASSPPGVTNEKLFF.

The gene calls are TRBV7-2 and TRBJ2-7; 13 nucleotides align to TRBD2. Germline trimming cut 2 bases from V and 5 bases from J; bases unmatched to any gene: 6. CDR1 and CDR2 from the germline V gene are SGHTA and FQGNSA. The CDR3 sequence is 16 residues long. CDR3 in amino acids: CASSLTGTSGTHEQYF. The CDR3 DNA reads TGTGCCAGCAGCTTAACCGGGACTAGCGGGACCCACGAGCAGTACTTC.

This chain links TRBV19 with TRBJ1-2; perhaps TRBD1 as D (5 bases). CDR3 length: 14 amino acids. Deletions cut 2 bases from V and 4 bases from J, with 11 bases between. CDR1 is LNHDA, CDR2 SQIVND, per germline (reference sequence). DNA of the CDR3: TGTGCCAGTAGTATATCCCAGGGACCCTATGGCTACACCTTC. Translating gives CASSISQGPYGYTF.

This chain links TRBV15 with TRBJ1-5; D unresolved. The CDR3 has 14 amino acids. Trimming left V 0 bases short and J 4 bases short, with 7 bases between. Germline lookup yields CDR1 LNHNV and CDR2 YYDKDF (reference sequence). CDR3 nucleotides: TGTGCCACCAGCAGAGATTTAATTAATCAGCCCCAGCATTTT. This encodes CATSRDLINQPQHF.